The 26 T cell receptor beta chains presented below share a single source sample, sequenced in a study of T cell responses to AZD1222 COVID-19 vaccine. Only in-frame clones appear in the TCRdb table, and some are missing; sequencing was by immunoSEQ multiplex PCR. The table includes 84,000 or so clones, approximately 90% detected once. The sample in question was peripheral blood, obtained on day 0 of AZD1222 vaccination. These receptors were taken from an adult in good health.

The chain is built from TRBV30 and TRBJ1-6; unclear D gene. Germline V gene lookup returns CDR1 GTSNPN and CDR2 SVGIG (reference sequence). This CDR3 spans 16 amino acids. Trimming left V 0 bases short and J 1 base short, with 10 bases between. DNA of the CDR3: TGTGCCTGGAGTGTATGGCCTCGGTCCTATAATTCACCCCTCCACTTT. Translated: CAWSVWPRSYNSPLHF.

This chain joins TRBV27 and TRBJ2-7, with unresolved D. The V gene's germline CDR1 is MNHEY and CDR2 SMNVEV (reference sequence). This CDR3 has 17 amino acids. The V end was cut by 2 bases, the J end by 6 bases, with 23 bases between. CDR3 protein: CASSLVPPAGSPIEQYF. The DNA of the CDR3 is TGTGCCAGCAGTTTAGTCCCCCCTGCAGGATCCCCTATCGAGCAGTACTTC.

The chain has TRBV7-2 and TRBJ1-5, with TRBD1 matching over 9 bases. The V gene end was trimmed by 5 bases and the J gene end by 3 bases; junction bases not matched to a gene: 5. CDR1 SGHTA and CDR2 FQGNSA come from the germline V gene. This CDR3 has 15 residues. CDR3 amino acids: CASSPGQGNNQPQHF. The CDR3 DNA reads as TGTGCCAGCAGCCCAGGACAGGGGAACAATCAGCCCCAGCATTTT.

The chain is built from TRBV2 and TRBJ2-5; D may be TRBD2 (5 bases). Looked up from germline, CDR1 is SNHLY and CDR2 is FYNNEI. The CDR3 is made up of 13 amino acids. V shed 4 bases and J shed 4 bases, with 10 bases lying between them. Here the CDR3 reads CASSVVAGETQYF. The CDR3, as DNA: TGTGCCAGCAGTGTAGTCGCGGGAGAGACCCAGTACTTC.

In the case of this clone: The same CDR3 arises from other DNA sequences in this sample as well. This chain links TRBV11-2 with TRBJ2-1; tentatively, D is TRBD2 (6 bases). This CDR3 has 14 residues. V was trimmed by 0 bases and J by 6 bases, leaving 9 bases between them. Germline V gene lookup returns CDR1 SGHAT and CDR2 FQNNGV. The CDR3, as DNA: TGTGCCAGCAGCTTAGATGCGGGAACCAATGAGCAGTTCTTC. This encodes CASSLDAGTNEQFF.

This chain connects TRBV3-1 (or the pseudogene TRBV3-2) to TRBJ1-4; D gene unclear. The CDR3 extends over 14 amino acids. V was clipped by 2 bases and J by 10 bases, with 14 bases between them. Germline CDR1 LGHDT, CDR2 YNNKEL (reference sequence). The CDR3 loop reads CASSQSYVLGKLFF. The CDR3 DNA follows: TGTGCCAGCAGCCAATCCTATGTATTGGGAAAACTGTTTTTT.

This chain connects TRBV27 to TRBJ1-2; 9 bases match TRBD1. Germline CDR1 reads MNHEY; CDR2 reads SMNVEV (reference sequence). V trimming: 6 bases; J trimming: 5 bases; junction bases outside the gene matches: 10. This CDR3 region has 15 residues. CDR3 nucleotide sequence: TGTGCCAGCAGACAGGGGGCGCATCTGTGGTATGGCTACACCTTC. Residues: CASRQGAHLWYGYTF.

The CDR3 DNA reads as TGCGCCAGCAGCAGGACTAGCGGGAGGGCCGGGGATACGCAGTATTTT. Its translation: CASSRTSGRAGDTQYF. The chain carries TRBV5-1 and TRBJ2-3; 15 positions match TRBD2. This CDR3 has 16 residues. The trim removed 4 bases at V and 6 bases at J, leaving 6 bases unmatched. Germline loops: CDR1 SGHRS, CDR2 YFSETQ. Combining the CDR3 with reference TRBV5-1 and TRBJ2-3 gives the whole variable domain KAGVTQTPRYLIKTRGQQVTLSCSPISGHRSVSWYQQTPGQGLQFLFEYFSETQRNKGNFPGRFSGRQFSNSRSEMNVSTLELGDSALYLCASSRTSGRAGDTQYFGPGTRLTVL.

This clone has only one observation. The V and J genes are TRBV19 and TRBJ1-1; D remains unclear. The CDR3 sequence is 15 residues long. Germline assignment: CDR1 LNHDA and CDR2 SQIVND (reference sequence). V lost 5 bases, J lost 5 bases, and 18 bases lay in between. The CDR3 DNA is TGTGCCAGTAGTCCCTCCAGCCCTGAAGGGACTGAAGCTTTCTTT. This sequence encodes CASSPSSPEGTEAFF.

V gene TRBV10-2 combines with J gene TRBJ2-1; the D gene is possibly TRBD2 (7 bases). The CDR3 totals 15 residues. V was pared by 8 bases and J by 2 bases, with 16 bases between. Germline CDR1 is WSHSY and CDR2 is SAAADI. This CDR3 reads CASGGGGGPYNEQFF. The CDR3 nucleotides are TGCGCCAGCGGGGGCGGCGGGGGTCCCTACAATGAGCAGTTCTTC.

V and J are TRBV10-3 and TRBJ1-2, with TRBD1 matching 8 bases. V dropped 3 bases and J dropped 8; count of bases not matched to a gene: 5. Germline CDR1 and CDR2: ENHRY and SYGVKD. The length of the CDR3 is 13 residues. DNA of the CDR3: TGTGCCATCAGTGATGACAGGGGACAGGGCTACACCTTC. It encodes CAISDDRGQGYTF.

CDR3 in amino acids: CASSLRSAAEQYF. Here the CDR3 DNA reads TGTGCCAGCAGCTTAAGGTCGGCGGCCGAGCAGTACTTC. V and J are TRBV13 and TRBJ2-7; D call uncertain. V was clipped by 2 bases and J by 6 bases, with 11 bases between them. The length of the CDR3 is 13 residues. Germline values: CDR1 PRHDT, CDR2 FYEKMQ (reference sequence).

CDR3 sequence: CASSGAGGTDTQYF. For the CDR3, the DNA is TGTGCCAGCAGTGGGGCAGGAGGCACAGATACGCAGTATTTT. The rearrangement uses TRBV2 and TRBJ2-3; no clear D gene. V dropped 4 bases and J dropped 1 base, with 9 bases sitting between them. CDR3 size: 14 residues. Germline V gene lookup returns CDR1 SNHLY and CDR2 FYNNEI.

This chain links TRBV12-3 or TRBV12-4 with TRBJ1-5; no firm D call. Trimming took off 6 bases at V and 5 bases at J, with 11 bases between the two ends. This CDR3 has 13 amino acids. DNA for the CDR3: TGTGCCAGCAGCGACCGATCCTATCAGCCCCAGCATTTT. The encoded protein is CASSDRSYQPQHF.

The chain couples TRBV5-8 to TRBJ1-2; tentatively, D is TRBD1 (5 bases). Deletions cut 0 bases from V and 3 bases from J, with 6 bases between. Germline V lookup: CDR1 SGHTS, CDR2 YDEGEE. The CDR3 has 13 amino acids. The CDR3 region is CASSLGQHYGYTF. For the CDR3, the DNA is TGTGCCAGCAGCTTGGGACAGCACTATGGCTACACCTTC.

The chain couples TRBV6-6 to TRBJ1-3; D is uncertain. V was cut by 0 bases and J by 5 bases, with 5 bases left in between. CDR1 is MNHNY, CDR2 SVGAGI, per germline (reference sequence). The CDR3 is 13 amino acids. The CDR3 protein is CASSYSLRNTIYF. The CDR3 bases are TGTGCCAGCAGTTACTCGTTAAGAAACACCATATATTTT.

The chain is built from TRBV5-1 and TRBJ2-7; D is unresolved. Per the germline V gene, CDR1 is SGHRS and CDR2 is YFSETQ. This CDR3 has 14 residues. Trimming pared 3 bases from V and 2 bases from J, leaving 12 bases between. The CDR3 coding sequence is TGCGCCAGCAGCTCAACCCTCGCGACCTACGAGCAGTACTTC. Translation: CASSSTLATYEQYF.

This chain's CDR3 is CASSIQETQYF. The CDR3 region has the DNA TGCGCCAGCAGCATACAAGAGACCCAGTACTTC. The V and J genes are TRBV5-1 and TRBJ2-5, with D hard to call. The germline V gene has CDR1 SGHRS and CDR2 YFSETQ. This CDR3 comprises 11 residues. V was shortened by 4 bases and J by 2 bases, with 3 bases between the two germline ends.

The chain carries TRBV10-3 and TRBJ1-1; D is possibly TRBD1 (5 bases). In germline, CDR1 is ENHRY, CDR2 SYGVKD. V dropped 3 bases and J dropped 0 bases, with 11 bases sitting between them. CDR3 size: 15 residues. The DNA of the CDR3 is TGTGCCATCAGTGAACGGGCAGGGTTGAACACTGAAGCTTTCTTT. As protein: CAISERAGLNTEAFF.

This chain links TRBV18 with TRBJ1-5; D remains ambiguous. Germline CDR1 reads KGHSH; CDR2 reads LQKENI. CDR3 size: 13 residues. V shed 6 bases and J shed 5 bases, with 11 bases lying between them. CDR3: CASSLGEDQPQHF. In DNA, the CDR3 is TGTGCCAGCTCCCTGGGTGAAGATCAGCCCCAGCATTTT.

The rearrangement links TRBV7-8 to TRBJ2-7, with 8 bases fitting TRBD2. Germline CDR1 and CDR2: SGHVS and FQNEAQ. The CDR3 covers 15 residues. V gave up 2 bases and J gave up 0 bases; unmatched junction bases: 3. CDR3 protein: CASSLREGLSYEQYF. As DNA, the CDR3 is TGTGCCAGCAGCTTACGGGAGGGCCTCTCCTACGAGCAGTACTTC. The full variable domain, completed using reference TRBV7-8 and TRBJ2-7, is GAGVSQSPRYKVAKRGQDVALRCDPISGHVSLFWYQQALGQGPEFLTYFQNEAQLDKSGLPSDRFFAERPEGSVSTLKIQRTQQEDSAVYLCASSLREGLSYEQYFGPGTRLTVT.

This clone was seen a single time. The CDR3 sequence: CASARTGQDTQYF. The DNA of the CDR3 is TGTGCCAGCGCTAGGACAGGGCAAGATACGCAGTATTTT. The chain couples TRBV6-5 to TRBJ2-3; 8 nucleotides line up with TRBD1. The ends lost 8 bases at V and 5 bases at J; junction bases unmatched: 6. The CDR3 has 13 residues. CDR1 and CDR2 (germline): MNHEY, SVGAGI.

The chain combines TRBV7-9 with TRBJ2-1; TRBD2 aligns across 7 bases. CDR3 length: 16 amino acids. The V and J ends lost 4 bases and 9 bases, in that order; junction bases with no gene match: 15. Germline CDR1 reads SEHNR; CDR2 reads FQNEAQ (reference sequence). The CDR3 nucleotides read TGTGCCAGCAGCTACCGTCTTGCGGGAGCTTTTCTTGAGCAGTTCTTC. It specifies CASSYRLAGAFLEQFF.

This chain joins TRBV18 and TRBJ2-1; TRBD1 agrees at 7 bases. The CDR3 has 16 residues. The germline gives CDR1 KGHSH, CDR2 LQKENI. V shed 3 bases and J 9 bases; nucleotides not matched to a gene: 14. The CDR3 DNA reads TGTGCCAGCTCACCGACCGGGACAGCCTCCTGGGCTGAGCAGTTCTTC. Translation: CASSPTGTASWAEQFF. The whole variable domain, filled in from reference TRBV18 and TRBJ2-1, reads NAGVMQNPRHLVRRRGQEARLRCSPMKGHSHVYWYRQLPEEGLKFMVYLQKENIIDESGMPKERFSAEFPKEGPSILRIQQVVRGDSAAYFCASSPTGTASWAEQFFGPGTRLTVL.

The chain couples TRBV7-3 to TRBJ2-1, with 7 bases fitting TRBD2. Germline-derived CDR1 and CDR2 are SGHTA and FQGTGA. J gave up 9 bases and V 3 bases, and 8 bases lay outside the gene matches. The CDR3 spans 14 residues. CDR3 nucleotides: TGTGCCAGCAGCTTTGTGCGGGAGAAGAGTGAGCAGTTCTTC. Protein product: CASSFVREKSEQFF.

The V gene is TRBV10-3, the J gene TRBJ2-1; 7 bases line up with TRBD2. This CDR3 has 15 amino acids. Germline CDR1 ENHRY, CDR2 SYGVKD. V gave up 7 bases and J gave up 0 bases; unmatched junction bases: 6. The CDR3 DNA follows: TGTGCCATCATGAGCGGGGCTAGCTCCTACAATGAGCAGTTCTTC. Amino acids: CAIMSGASSYNEQFF.